The sequence of this TCR beta chain was determined in a study of human T cells and chemical hapten exposure. Individual cDNA molecules (in the library) carried attached unique molecular identifiers. MiXCR was run by TCRdb on the RACE reads, yielding one entry per CDR3 protein. In the table there are about 96,000 distinct CDR3 sequences, over 7.5% of which are singletons. Germline CDR1 and CDR2: SEHNR and FQNEAQ (reference sequence). The CDR3 length is 15 residues. V trimming: 4 bases; J trimming: 3 bases; junction bases outside the gene matches: 7. Regarding time point: patch test 2, 6 weeks after DPC sensitization. This sample's treatment: therapeutic diphenylcyclopropenone sensitization with weekly scalp DPC. This clonotype occurred a few times. Its antigen is still unknown. Study observations and caveats: Significantly greater numbers of large CDR3 similarity clusters came from expanded TCRs than from controls.

The sample in question was whole blood, obtained in connection with sensitization to the hapten diphenylcyclopropenone (DPC). The TCR originated in a woman in her 40s with alopecia areata. Some clones in this sample may be carry-over from other donors' samples. V and J are TRBV7-9 and TRBJ2-7; the match to TRBD2 covers 9 bases. As DNA, the CDR3 is TGTGCCAGCAGCTCCCGAGCGGGAGGATTCTACGAGCAGTACTTC. This sequence encodes CASSSRAGGFYEQYF.